The present T cell receptor beta chain was sequenced within a study of beta chain features in type 1 diabetes. Study-level points and caveats: TCRB CDR3s were moderately but significantly shorter in Type 1 diabetes patients in all four CD4+ subsets.

The entirety of the isolated RNA underwent reverse transcription, so expressed TCRB transcripts were sequenced. The assay was immunoSEQ multiplex PCR, and TCRdb's table has in-frame clones only and misses some. The sample has 300,000 or so clones, approximately 13% seen once. This clone was observed once. The target antigen is unknown. The sequence was collected from a woman between 18 and 30 years old with type 1 diabetes. Source material: naive CD4+ T cells from blood.

CDR3 nucleotides: TGTGCCAGCTCACCACGTGCGGTACTAACCGACCGCGGGAACAATGAGCAGTTCTTC. Translating gives CASSPRAVLTDRGNNEQFF. The V and J genes are TRBV18 and TRBJ2-1; D is possibly TRBD2 (6 bases). The CDR3 runs 19 residues. CDR1 and CDR2 (germline): KGHSH, LQKENI. Trimming removed 1 base at V and 5 bases at J, with 24 bases between.